Below are 13 T cell receptor beta chains sequenced from a single sample in a study of blood T cell repertoires in COVID-19 (dated by TCRdb to the early 2020s). Receptors were amplified or captured by the immunoSEQ multiplex PCR assay. Not all clones reach the TCRdb copy of this immuneACCESS table, which keeps in-frame sequences only. Checked studies attribute under half of the gap to unresolved V genes and leave the rest unexplained. A total of 200,000 to 300,000 clones appear in this sample, over 75% of them only once. Of the sample, over 2% is held by the ten largest clones. Source material: peripheral blood. These receptors originate from a woman aged 50 to 60 with acute or convalescent COVID-19.

The V call is TRBV2, the J call TRBJ2-7; 13 bases fit TRBD2. This CDR3 spans 15 amino acids. CDR1 and CDR2 (germline): SNHLY, FYNNEI. The J segment lost 6 bases and the V segment lost 7 bases, leaving 9 bases of the junction unmatched. The CDR3 DNA reads as TGTGCCAGCAACGAAAGGACTAGCGGGAGTACCGAGCAGTACTTC. Translated: CASNERTSGSTEQYF.

The chain uses TRBV7-9 and TRBJ1-5; 7 bases are shared with TRBD1. This CDR3 is 14 amino acids long. Per the germline V gene, CDR1 is SEHNR and CDR2 is FQNEAQ (reference sequence). Trimming at V came to 7 bases and at J to 5 bases, leaving 8 bases not matched to a gene. The CDR3 nucleotides read TGTGCCAGCAACAGGGGCGTGGGGGATCAGCCCCAGCATTTT. Translating gives CASNRGVGDQPQHF. The whole variable domain, filled in from reference TRBV7-9 and TRBJ1-5, reads DTGVSQNPRHKITKRGQNVTFRCDPISEHNRLYWYRQTLGQGPEFLTYFQNEAQLEKSRLLSDRFSAERPKGSFSTLEIQRTEQGDSAMYLCASNRGVGDQPQHFGDGTRLSIL.

This clone has just one count. V is TRBV19 and J is TRBJ2-2; TRBD2 matches 7 bases. CDR1 and CDR2 (germline): LNHDA, SQIVND (reference sequence). V lost 9 bases to trimming and J lost 3 bases; unmatched junction nucleotides: 7. The CDR3 sequence is 14 residues long. The CDR3 bases are TGTGCCAGCGGGACTAATGGGGACACCGGGGAGCTGTTTTTT. It codes for CASGTNGDTGELFF.

The chain employs TRBV4-1 and TRBJ2-1, with TRBD2 as a possible D gene (6 bases). Germline V gene data show CDR1 as MGHRA and CDR2 as YSYEKL. Trimming shortened V by 4 bases and J by 3 bases, and 16 bases separated the two germline ends. This CDR3 has 16 residues. The CDR3 sequence is CASSRSGDSLYNEQFF. The CDR3 DNA is TGCGCCAGCAGCCGATCGGGAGACAGCCTCTACAATGAGCAGTTCTTC.

The rearrangement uses TRBV24-1 and TRBJ2-5; 9 nucleotides align to TRBD1. J gave up 5 bases and V 0 bases, and 21 bases lay outside the gene matches. The germline gives CDR1 KGHDR, CDR2 SFDVKD. This CDR3 comprises 21 residues. Written as DNA, the CDR3 is TGTGCCACCAGTGATTTGCCTGCGCTCCGGGAGGACAGGGGAGGAAAGGAGACCCAGTACTTC. Encoded protein: CATSDLPALREDRGGKETQYF.

This clone appeared a single time. This sample also contains other DNA sequences that code for the same CDR3. The rearrangement joins TRBV18 to TRBJ2-1; D is unclear. Per the germline V gene, CDR1 is KGHSH and CDR2 is LQKENI. V dropped 3 bases and J dropped 3 bases, with 9 bases sitting between them. This CDR3 spans 14 amino acids. In nucleotides, the CDR3 is TGTGCCAGCTCACCCGGTCTCGACTACAATGAGCAGTTCTTC. This translates into CASSPGLDYNEQFF.

This clone was recorded only once. The CDR3 DNA reads TGTGCCAGCAGTTTTGCGGAGATTAATAGCAATCAGCCCCAGCATTTT. It yields the protein CASSFAEINSNQPQHF. J is TRBJ1-5 and V is TRBV28; D unclear. Germline CDR1 is MDHEN and CDR2 is SYDVKM. Deletions cut 3 bases from V and 0 bases from J, with 12 bases between. The CDR3 extends over 16 amino acids.

The J gene is TRBJ2-7, the V gene TRBV19; possible D gene TRBD2, 6 bases. V lost 3 bases and J 4 bases, leaving 16 bases between the germline ends. This CDR3 is built from 15 residues. Germline loops: CDR1 LNHDA, CDR2 SQIVND (reference sequence). CDR3 amino acids: CASSIYRGRAYEQYF. CDR3 coding DNA: TGTGCCAGTAGTATTTACCGGGGGAGAGCTTACGAGCAGTACTTC. The full variable domain, with the rest looked up from reference TRBV19 and TRBJ2-7, is DGGITQSPKYLFRKEGQNVTLSCEQNLNHDAMYWYRQDPGQGLRLIYYSQIVNDFQKGDIAEGYSVSREKKESFPLTVTSAQKNPTAFYLCASSIYRGRAYEQYFGPGTRLTVT.

V and J are TRBV6-5 and TRBJ2-1, with a weak D call TRBD1 (5 bases). CDR3 length equals 14 residues. From germline, CDR1 is MNHEY and CDR2 SVGAGI. The V gene lost 6 bases and the J gene lost 3 bases, with 12 bases spanning the gap. The CDR3 region has the DNA TGTGCCAGCAGAGGGGTTGCCGACTACAATGAGCAGTTCTTC. Translation gives CASRGVADYNEQFF.

The rearrangement uses TRBV5-1 and TRBJ2-1; tentative D call: TRBD2 (5 bases). Germline loops: CDR1 SGHRS, CDR2 YFSETQ. V was cut by 2 bases and J by 9 bases, with 21 bases left in between. The CDR3 runs to 16 residues. Here the CDR3 DNA reads TGCGCCAGCAGCTTTGTCCGAGGTGAGGGCTTTGGTGAGCAGTTCTTC. Residues: CASSFVRGEGFGEQFF.

This rearrangement joins TRBV7-2 to TRBJ1-3; 9 bases are shared with TRBD1. In germline, CDR1 is SGHTA, CDR2 FQGNSA. This CDR3 contains 13 residues. Trimming at V came to 5 bases and at J to 7 bases, leaving 3 bases not matched to a gene. In DNA, the CDR3 is TGTGCCAGCAGCACCGGACAGGGGAACACCATATATTTT. Its protein product is CASSTGQGNTIYF.

The chain has TRBV29-1 and TRBJ2-6; 8 bases agree with TRBD1. V was clipped by 5 bases and J by 0 bases; unmatched bases: 6. The germline V gene encodes CDR1 SQVTM and CDR2 ANQGSEA. The CDR3 is 16 residues long. The CDR3 DNA sequence: TGCAGCGTTCCTGGGACAGGAGGCTCTGGGGCCAACGTCCTGACTTTC. Protein sequence: CSVPGTGGSGANVLTF.

This chain links TRBV15 with TRBJ2-7; no clear D gene. The CDR3 consists of 16 residues. Germline values: CDR1 LNHNV, CDR2 YYDKDF (reference sequence). V was trimmed by 3 bases and J by 1 base, leaving 16 bases between them. This CDR3 reads CATSSLASSSSYEQYF. The CDR3, as DNA: TGTGCCACCAGCAGCCTCGCCTCGAGCTCTTCCTACGAGCAGTACTTC.